The next 14 T cell receptor beta chains were all read from a single sample in a study of shared clonotypes between healthy human individuals (TCRdb year 2020). The library was made by the immunoSEQ multiplex PCR assay. The clones in this table, taken by TCRdb from immuneACCESS, are in-frame only. Not every clone is retained; where verified, under half of the shortfall comes from an unresolved V gene, and the cause of the rest is unknown. This sample lists about 510,000 clones; around 74% were detected once. Roughly 13% of the sample rests with the top ten. Sequencing was done on a sample of PBMCs. These receptors all come from a woman in her thirties or forties in good health. Some clones in this sample may be carry-over from other donors' samples.

V gene TRBV18 combines with J gene TRBJ2-1; D is unclear. In germline, CDR1 is KGHSH, CDR2 LQKENI. The CDR3 runs 16 residues. Trimming took off 0 bases at V and 4 bases at J, with 13 bases between the two ends. As DNA, the CDR3 is TGTGCCAGCTCACCACCCGGGCAGAGACCATACAATGAGCAGTTCTTC. Its translation is CASSPPGQRPYNEQFF.

The chain combines TRBV21-1 with TRBJ1-2; TRBD1, the table's D call, lacks a check against the DNA. TRBV21-1 is a known pseudogene. The CDR3 loop spans 14 amino acids. CDR3 in amino acids: CASSITGGGYGYTF. As DNA, the CDR3 is TGTGCCAGCAGCATAACAGGGGGCGGGTATGGCTACACCTTC.

This chain links TRBV11-3 with TRBJ2-3; D unclear. Looked up from germline, CDR1 is SGHNT and CDR2 is YENEEA. The CDR3 consists of 12 residues. Trimming cost V 6 bases and J 0 bases, with 4 bases left between them. CDR3 region: CASSSSTDTQYF. In DNA, the CDR3 is TGTGCCAGCAGTTCCAGCACAGATACGCAGTATTTT.

The V call is TRBV7-2, the J call TRBJ1-1; TRBD1 agrees at 9 bases. CDR1 and CDR2 (germline): SGHTA, FQGNSA. With 2 bases clipped from V and 4 bases from J, the junction kept 5 bases outside the gene matches. CDR3 length: 15 amino acids. The CDR3 DNA sequence: TGTGCCAGCAGCTTATATAACAGGGGGCTCACTGAAGCTTTCTTT. As protein: CASSLYNRGLTEAFF.

This chain joins TRBV6-6 and TRBJ1-1, with a weak D call TRBD1 (5 bases). V was clipped by 3 bases and J by 3 bases, with 17 bases between them. CDR1 is MNHNY, CDR2 SVGAGI, per germline (reference sequence). The CDR3 runs to 16 residues. The chain's CDR3 is CASSYLSRGWDTEAFF. CDR3 DNA sequence: TGTGCCAGCAGTTATTTGTCGCGGGGGTGGGACACTGAAGCTTTCTTT.

V gene TRBV7-2 combines with J gene TRBJ2-1, with unresolved D. The V end lost 3 bases, the J end lost 0 bases, and 9 bases lay between the germline ends. CDR3 length equals 15 residues. In germline, CDR1 is SGHTA, CDR2 FQGNSA. As DNA, the CDR3 is TGTGCCAGCAGCTTCGAGATAAGCTCCTACAATGAGCAGTTCTTC. It translates to CASSFEISSYNEQFF. Using reference TRBV7-2 and TRBJ2-1 for the parts outside the CDR3, the full variable domain is GAGVSQSPSNKVTEKGKDVELRCDPISGHTALYWYRQSLGQGLEFLIYFQGNSAPDKSGLPSDRFSAERTGGSVSTLTIQRTQQEDSAVYLCASSFEISSYNEQFFGPGTRLTVL.

The J gene is TRBJ1-5, the V gene TRBV6-1; a possible D gene is TRBD1 (6 bases). This CDR3 spans 16 amino acids. Trimming left V 0 bases short and J 2 bases short, with 11 bases between. The V gene's germline CDR1 is MNHNS and CDR2 SASEGT. CDR3 sequence: CASSEAGAGGNQPQHF. The DNA of the CDR3 is TGTGCCAGCAGTGAAGCGGGGGCCGGGGGCAATCAGCCCCAGCATTTT.

This clone was observed a single time. The J gene is TRBJ2-5, the V gene TRBV7-9; weak D call: TRBD1 (6 bases). Trimming removed 11 bases at V and 1 base at J, with 14 bases between. The germline CDR1 and CDR2 sequences are SEHNR and FQNEAQ (reference sequence). The CDR3 spans 13 residues. The chain's CDR3 is CAGGTQPQETQYF. In DNA form, the CDR3 reads TGTGCCGGGGGCACCCAGCCCCAAGAGACCCAGTACTTC.

The V and J genes are TRBV14 and TRBJ2-2; TRBD1 matches 7 bases. V lost 0 bases to trimming and J lost 1 base; unmatched junction nucleotides: 2. Germline V gene lookup returns CDR1 SGHDN and CDR2 FVKESK. The CDR3 consists of 16 residues. The CDR3 protein is CASSQEQGENTGELFF. CDR3 nucleotide sequence: TGTGCCAGCAGCCAAGAGCAGGGGGAGAACACCGGGGAGCTGTTTTTT. The complete variable domain, with remaining parts taken from reference TRBV14 and TRBJ2-2, reads EAGVTQFPSHSVIEKGQTVTLRCDPISGHDNLYWYRRVMGKEIKFLLHFVKESKQDESGMPNNRFLAERTGGTYSTLKVQPAELEDSGVYFCASSQEQGENTGELFFGEGSRLTVL.

This clone was observed many times. V gene TRBV5-1 combines with J gene TRBJ2-2; D is unclear. Germline V gene lookup returns CDR1 SGHRS and CDR2 YFSETQ. This CDR3 is built from 14 residues. V was cut by 4 bases and J by 7 bases, with 14 bases left in between. The CDR3 sequence: CASSPFGGGGELFF. The DNA for the CDR3 is TGCGCCAGCAGCCCCTTTGGCGGTGGCGGGGAGCTGTTTTTT.

The chain recombines TRBV15 with TRBJ2-1; 7 nucleotides match TRBD2. The CDR3 spans 15 residues. Looked up from germline, CDR1 is LNHNV and CDR2 is YYDKDF (reference sequence). Trimming cost V 1 base and J 4 bases; bases outside gene matches: 4. The CDR3 is CATSRGSSGYNEQFF. In DNA, the CDR3 is TGTGCCACCAGCAGAGGTAGTAGCGGGTACAATGAGCAGTTCTTC.

The chain employs TRBV18 and TRBJ1-4; D unresolved. V lost 4 bases, J lost 7 bases, and 13 bases lay in between. Germline V lookup: CDR1 KGHSH, CDR2 LQKENI. The CDR3 contains 14 residues. The CDR3 region is CASSLKRRGEKLFF. The CDR3 nucleotides are TGTGCCAGCTCACTCAAGCGACGAGGTGAAAAACTGTTTTTT.

The chain uses TRBV6-6 and TRBJ2-7; 9 bases map to TRBD2. CDR1 is MNHNY and CDR2 is SVGAGI in the germline V gene (reference sequence). This CDR3 is 15 amino acids long. V dropped 0 bases and J dropped 3; count of bases not matched to a gene: 3. The DNA of the CDR3 is TGTGCCAGCAGTTACTCGCCTAGCGGGATCTACGAGCAGTACTTC. Translating gives CASSYSPSGIYEQYF.

The rearrangement uses TRBV6-6 and TRBJ2-7, with 10 nucleotides matching TRBD1. After removal of 8 bases from V and 4 bases from J, the junction contained 11 bases not matched to a gene. CDR1 MNHNY and CDR2 SVGAGI come from the germline V gene (reference sequence). The CDR3 spans 15 residues. CDR3 residues: CASGSSGTGEYEQYF. CDR3 coding DNA: TGTGCCAGCGGATCGTCCGGGACAGGGGAATACGAGCAGTACTTC.